This T cell receptor (beta chain) was found in a study of cytomegalovirus exposure and HLA in healthy donors. PCR employed 60 Vbeta and 13 Jbeta primers. TCRdb's table, derived via immunoSEQ multiplex PCR, lists solely in-frame clones and lacks some. The sample lists over 100,000 clones, roughly 63% occurring once. CDR1 and CDR2 from the germline V gene are SGHVS and FQNEAQ. CDR3 length: 13 amino acids. V gave up 5 bases and J gave up 4 bases, with 11 bases separating them. Sequenced material: PBMCs. The receptor was isolated from a middle-aged man in good health and CMV-seropositive. The chain links TRBV7-8 to TRBJ2-5, with a possible D match to TRBD1 (5 bases). The CDR3: CASSGQMGETQYF. The CDR3, as DNA: TGTGCCAGCAGCGGACAAATGGGAGAGACCCAGTACTTC.